These T cell receptor beta chains were read from a single sample in a study of cytomegalovirus exposure and HLA in healthy donors. Repertoires were generated with immunoSEQ multiplex PCR, while TCRdb's copy carries only in-frame clones and drops some. Of about 130,000 clones detected, roughly four fifths appear once; the ten largest clones hold about 1.8%. The sequenced material came from PBMCs. These receptors all stem from a woman aged 45 to 65 in good health and CMV-seronegative. CDR3s include the opening cysteine and the closing phenylalanine or tryptophan. D genes are given only for firm matches. Size values are once, few and many counts, or a class for expanded clones, and some rows have none.

D	V	size	J	CDR3	DNA
TRBD1	TRBV18	.	TRBJ1-1	CASSPGTGGRMNTEAFF	TGTGCCAGCTCACCTGGGACAGGGGGCCGAATGAACACTGAAGCTTTCTTT
TRBD2	TRBV7-2	.	TRBJ2-3	CASRLAASTDTQYF	TGTGCCAGCAGACTAGCGGCTAGCACAGATACGCAGTATTTT
.	TRBV5-1	once	TRBJ1-2	CASSFGGRANYGYTF	TGCGCCAGCAGCTTTGGGGGGAGAGCTAACTATGGCTACACCTTC
TRBD1	TRBV7-9	few	TRBJ2-5	CASSPGTGMEETQYF	TGTGCCAGCAGCCCCGGGACAGGGATGGAAGAGACCCAGTACTTC
TRBD2	TRBV4-1	.	TRBJ2-2	CASRARPERETNTGELFF	TGCGCCAGCAGGGCCCGACCCGAGCGGGAGACGAACACCGGGGAGCTGTTTTTT
.	TRBV7-9	.	TRBJ1-2	CASSTRGRDGYPF	TGTGCCAGCAGCACCAGGGGCCGCGATGGCTACCCCTTC
.	TRBV7-3	.	TRBJ2-7	CASSFREPSYEQYF	TGTGCCAGCAGCTTCCGGGAGCCTTCCTACGAGCAGTACTTC
TRBD2	TRBV5-6	.	TRBJ2-3	CASSFTSVGTDTQYF	TGTGCCAGCAGCTTCACTAGCGTGGGCACAGATACGCAGTATTTT
.	TRBV18	.	TRBJ2-7	CASSPNLEDEQYF	TGTGCCAGCTCACCAAACCTGGAGGACGAGCAGTACTTC
.	TRBV6-1	many	TRBJ2-1	CASRVDGQWNEQFF	TGTGCCAGCAGGGTCGATGGACAGTGGAATGAGCAGTTCTTC
TRBD1	TRBV19	.	TRBJ1-1	CASSIASRGRTEAFF	TGTGCCAGTAGTATAGCAAGCAGGGGGCGTACTGAAGCTTTCTTT
TRBD2	TRBV15	.	TRBJ2-6	CATSGTSASGANVLTF	TGTGCCACCAGCGGGACTAGCGCTTCTGGGGCCAACGTCCTGACTTTC
TRBD2	TRBV5-1	.	TRBJ2-7	CASSSMGGLAGASSSYEQYF	TGCGCCAGCAGCTCGATGGGGGGACTAGCGGGGGCCTCCAGCTCCTACGAGCAGTACTTC
TRBD1	TRBV30	.	TRBJ1-5	CAWRGDRGSQPQHF	TGTGCCTGGAGGGGAGACAGGGGGAGTCAGCCCCAGCATTTT
.	TRBV10-3	once	TRBJ1-1	CAIAGGGPLNTEAFF	TGTGCCATCGCCGGGGGAGGACCGTTGAACACTGAAGCTTTCTTT
.	TRBV6-6	.	TRBJ1-2	CASSGGSTYGYTF	TGTGCCAGCAGCGGAGGCTCTACCTATGGCTACACCTTC
TRBD1	TRBV19	.	TRBJ1-1	CASTPMDRENAEAFF	TGTGCCAGTACCCCGATGGACAGGGAGAATGCTGAAGCTTTCTTT
TRBD2	TRBV10-3	.	TRBJ2-3	CAISPGGVGSDTQYF	TGTGCCATCAGCCCGGGGGGAGTCGGGTCAGATACGCAGTATTTT
.	TRBV9	.	TRBJ2-7	CASSRQVGEQYF	TGTGCCAGCTCCCGACAGGTCGGCGAGCAGTACTTC
TRBD1	TRBV5-6	.	TRBJ1-6	CASSPRAGGHSPLHF	TGTGCCAGCAGCCCCCGGGCAGGGGGCCATTCACCCCTCCACTTT
.	TRBV4-1	.	TRBJ1-4	CASEGVNEKLFF	TGCGCCTCCGAGGGGGTCAATGAAAAACTGTTTTTT
.	TRBV6-6	.	TRBJ1-1	CASSYPLTLDTEAFF	TGTGCCAGCAGTTACCCACTAACCCTAGACACTGAAGCTTTCTTT
TRBD1	TRBV9	.	TRBJ2-7	CASSVGQAVGEQYF	TGTGCCAGCAGCGTGGGACAGGCAGTTGGCGAGCAGTACTTC